Here is one T cell receptor beta chain with its context. Some clones are missing from TCRdb's copy, which holds only in-frame ones; the method was immunoSEQ multiplex PCR. The sample has 95,000 to 110,000 clones; roughly 83% are singletons. The data derive from a study of blood T cell repertoires in COVID-19. Study at large: Samples representing acute and convalescent COVID-19 were sourced from the United States, Italy and Spain. Nucleic acid was either cDNA or gDNA, and it came from T cells, B-cell-depleted T cells, or PBMCs.

This CDR3 is built from 15 residues. The V gene's germline CDR1 is SGDLS and CDR2 YYNGEE. The V and J ends lost 0 bases and 6 bases, in that order; junction bases with no gene match: 2. The chain has TRBV9 and TRBJ2-1, with 11 bases lining up with TRBD2. The sequencing input was peripheral blood. This clonotype was obtained from a human donor in a cohort sampled during active COVID-19. The CDR3 sequence is CASSVGLAGLNEQFF. The CDR3 region has the DNA TGTGCCAGCAGCGTAGGACTAGCGGGACTCAATGAGCAGTTCTTC.